Each of the 32 T cell receptor beta chains below was sequenced from the same sample in a study of cytomegalovirus exposure and HLA in healthy donors. Both 60 Vbeta primers and 13 Jbeta primers went into the PCR. Using immunoSEQ multiplex PCR, the repertoire was profiled, and TCRdb retains in-frame clones only, with some absent. The profile covers 95,000 to 100,000 clones, with about 81% appearing a single time and more than 9% taken by the ten largest. The sequenced sample consisted of PBMCs. These receptors all stem from a man aged 50 to 60 in good health and CMV-seronegative.

This chain uses TRBV30 with TRBJ2-3; D possibly corresponds to TRBD1 (6 bases). The CDR3 spans 16 residues. Germline V gene data show CDR1 as GTSNPN and CDR2 as SVGIG (reference sequence). V shed 0 bases and J shed 2 bases, with 15 bases lying between them. The CDR3 here is CAWSVGLQGSTDTQYF. CDR3 nucleotide sequence: TGTGCCTGGAGTGTAGGGCTACAGGGATCCACAGATACGCAGTATTTT.

The CDR3 sequence: CAWSNGGVRSDTQYF. In nucleotides, the CDR3 is TGTGCCTGGAGTAACGGAGGGGTAAGGTCAGATACGCAGTATTTT. The chain is built from TRBV30 and TRBJ2-3; weak D call: TRBD2 (6 bases). The CDR3 has 15 residues. Germline assignment: CDR1 GTSNPN and CDR2 SVGIG (reference sequence). Trimming shortened V by 2 bases and J by 4 bases, and 16 bases separated the two germline ends.

This rearrangement joins TRBV4-3 to TRBJ2-7; no clear D. The germline CDR1 and CDR2 sequences are LGHNA and YSLEER. The germline V and J ends were trimmed by 0 bases and 1 base, with 7 bases remaining between them. The length of the CDR3 is 14 residues. CDR3 region: CASSQEESSYEQYF. The CDR3 DNA follows: TGCGCCAGCAGCCAAGAGGAGAGTTCCTACGAGCAGTACTTC.

Concerning this clone: An end of the junction differs from the germline gene, which may be a read error. The chain has TRBV7-7 and TRBJ2-3; 9 bases line up with TRBD2. This CDR3 has 16 residues. Germline V gene data show CDR1 as SSHAT and CDR2 as FNYEAQ (reference sequence). The CDR3 loop reads CASSQVVAGGTDTQYF. CDR3 DNA: TGTGCTAGCAGCCAAGTCGTAGCGGGAGGCACAGATACGCAGTATTTT.

The sample holds a few counts of this clone. The CDR3 DNA follows: TGTGCCAGCAGTTCCGGGGTCCACGAGCAGTACTTC. Its translation: CASSSGVHEQYF. The chain joins TRBV28 to TRBJ2-7; tentatively, D is TRBD2 (5 bases). The CDR3 sequence is 12 residues long. Germline values: CDR1 MDHEN, CDR2 SYDVKM. Trimming took off 4 bases at V and 5 bases at J, with 9 bases between the two ends. Full variable domain (outside the CDR3, taken from reference TRBV28 and TRBJ2-7): DVKVTQSSRYLVKRTGEKVFLECVQDMDHENMFWYRQDPGLGLRLIYFSYDVKMKEKGDIPEGYSVSREKKERFSLILESASTNQTSMYLCASSSGVHEQYFGPGTRLTVT.

The chain links TRBV18 to TRBJ2-5; D is perhaps TRBD1 (6 bases). The CDR3 consists of 15 residues. Germline lookup yields CDR1 KGHSH and CDR2 LQKENI. Trimming stripped 0 bases from V and 2 bases from J, with 10 bases between. The CDR3 DNA reads TGTGCCAGCTCACCACCGACAGGCCTTCAAGAGACCCAGTACTTC. Translation gives CASSPPTGLQETQYF.

The chain recombines TRBV7-8 with TRBJ2-3; TRBD1 is a possible D gene (5 bases). Germline CDR1 reads SGHVS; CDR2 reads FQNEAQ. The length of the CDR3 is 14 residues. V gave up 1 base and J gave up 3 bases, with 8 bases separating them. The CDR3 here is CASSLGRQTDTQYF. DNA of the CDR3: TGTGCCAGCAGCTTAGGCAGACAGACAGATACGCAGTATTTT.

This clone was observed a handful of times. The junction shows a germline mismatch at one end, possibly a read error. The chain has TRBV7-2 and TRBJ2-3; D might be TRBD2 (5 bases). This CDR3 has 15 residues. CDR1 and CDR2 from the germline V gene are SGHTA and FQGNSA. CDR3 coding DNA: TGTGCCAGCAGCCTAGCTGGTACTAGCACAGATACGCAGTATTTT. It encodes CASSLAGTSTDTQYF.

The rearrangement joins TRBV5-1 to TRBJ2-5; D is ambiguous. This CDR3 comprises 15 residues. Trimming cost V 3 bases and J 5 bases, with 17 bases left between them. Germline CDR1 SGHRS, CDR2 YFSETQ. For the CDR3, the DNA is TGCGCCAGCAGCTCATTATCGACGGGTGGGGAGACCCAGTACTTC. Translation gives CASSSLSTGGETQYF.

The sample holds one count of this clone. The chain employs TRBV7-8 and TRBJ1-6, with a weak D call TRBD1 (5 bases). The CDR3 loop spans 16 amino acids. Trimming removed 2 bases at V and 10 bases at J, with 18 bases between. Per germline, CDR1 SGHVS and CDR2 FQNEAQ. CDR3 sequence: CASSLRGDSLASPLHF. CDR3 in DNA: TGTGCCAGCAGCTTAAGGGGTGACAGTCTTGCGTCACCCCTCCACTTT.

In this sample, this clone turned up once. The V call is TRBV7-2, the J call TRBJ2-4; 8 bases map to TRBD2. The CDR3 consists of 13 residues. The trim removed 3 bases at V and 12 bases at J, leaving 7 bases unmatched. Germline CDR1 reads SGHTA; CDR2 reads FQGNSA. The CDR3 region has the DNA TGTGCCAGCAGCTTCCTAGCGGGCGGGGATCAGTACTTC. It codes for CASSFLAGGDQYF.

The chain is built from TRBV4-1 and TRBJ1-1; D remains ambiguous. With 0 bases removed from V and 10 bases from J, the gap between germline ends came to 12 bases. CDR1 is MGHRA, CDR2 YSYEKL, per germline. The CDR3 has 13 residues. The CDR3 DNA reads as TGCGCCAGCAGCCAAGAGGTCGCTCGAGGAGCTTTCTTT. It encodes CASSQEVARGAFF.

The V call is TRBV18, the J call TRBJ2-4; the D is unclear. This CDR3 has 14 residues. V was cut by 3 bases and J by 7 bases, with 13 bases left in between. Per the germline V gene, CDR1 is KGHSH and CDR2 is LQKENI. The CDR3, as DNA: TGTGCCAGCTCACCCAGTACTCCGAGGAACATTCAGTACTTC. It is translated as CASSPSTPRNIQYF.

V is TRBV7-2 and J is TRBJ2-2; 7 nucleotides line up with TRBD2. The CDR3 runs to 15 residues. The germline gives CDR1 SGHTA, CDR2 FQGNSA. J gave up 4 bases and V 1 base, and 3 bases lay outside the gene matches. The CDR3 is CASSLVGGPTGELFF. CDR3 in DNA: TGTGCCAGCAGCTTAGTGGGAGGGCCCACCGGGGAGCTGTTTTTT.

This chain links TRBV19 with TRBJ2-7; TRBD2 might be the D (6 bases). The CDR3 has 15 amino acids. The ends were cut back, 5 bases at V and 2 bases at J, with 16 bases in the middle. Germline CDR1 and CDR2: LNHDA and SQIVND (reference sequence). Here the CDR3 DNA reads TGTGCCAGTAGTCCTCCGGGACTCCTCGCCTACGAGCAGTACTTC. Translation: CASSPPGLLAYEQYF.

The genes are TRBV27 and TRBJ2-1; TRBD2 matches at 8 bases. The CDR3 consists of 16 residues. V shed 0 bases, J shed 10 bases, and the junction held 11 bases outside the gene matches. Germline V gene data show CDR1 as MNHEY and CDR2 as SMNVEV (reference sequence). As DNA, the CDR3 is TGTGCCAGCAGTTTATCCGGCGGGGGGCTCCTTTGGGAGCAGTTCTTC. It encodes CASSLSGGGLLWEQFF.

The gene calls are TRBV18 and TRBJ2-7, with TRBD1 matching over 9 bases. The CDR3 extends over 14 amino acids. Germline lookup yields CDR1 KGHSH and CDR2 LQKENI. The junction had 7 bases not matched to a gene; V was cut back by 3 bases and J by 7 bases. The CDR3: CASSPGQGVGEQYF. The CDR3, as DNA: TGTGCCAGCTCACCGGGACAGGGAGTTGGAGAGCAGTACTTC.

Turning to this clone: The identical CDR3 is also encoded by other nucleotide sequences in the sample. The chain recombines TRBV25-1 with TRBJ1-1; D remains ambiguous. Looked up from germline, CDR1 is MGHDK and CDR2 is SYGVNS. Trimming stripped 0 bases from V and 5 bases from J, with 7 bases between. This CDR3 comprises 13 residues. The CDR3 is CASSEYLETEAFF. In DNA form, the CDR3 reads TGTGCCAGCAGTGAATATCTGGAGACTGAAGCTTTCTTT.

This clone has more than one count but fewer than ten. The CDR3: CASRFGTGGGEQYF. CDR3 in DNA: TGTGCCAGCAGGTTCGGGACAGGGGGCGGCGAGCAGTACTTC. The chain joins TRBV2 to TRBJ2-7; 12 bases are a match to TRBD1. Germline V gene sequence: CDR1 SNHLY, CDR2 FYNNEI. The CDR3 extends over 14 amino acids. The J segment lost 6 bases and the V segment lost 6 bases, leaving 6 bases of the junction unmatched.

On this clone: This CDR3 is also generated by other DNA sequences in the sample. The chain carries TRBV9 and TRBJ1-1; 9 bases are a match to TRBD1. V gave up 2 bases and J gave up 5 bases; unmatched junction bases: 1. CDR1 is SGDLS, CDR2 YYNGEE, per germline. The CDR3 loop spans 13 amino acids. The CDR3 spells CASSVGQGTEAFF. CDR3 in DNA: TGTGCCAGCAGCGTTGGACAGGGGACTGAAGCTTTCTTT.

This chain uses TRBV28 with TRBJ1-6, with D possibly TRBD1 on 5 matching bases. The CDR3 contains 15 residues. V shed 2 bases and J shed 7 bases, with 12 bases lying between them. CDR1 MDHEN and CDR2 SYDVKM come from the germline V gene. The CDR3 DNA reads TGTGCCAGCAGTTTACCAGGGAGGGAAAATTCACCCCTCCACTTT. Translated: CASSLPGRENSPLHF.

This clone has more than one count but fewer than ten. The V gene is TRBV19, the J gene TRBJ1-4; D is uncertain. Germline values: CDR1 LNHDA, CDR2 SQIVND (reference sequence). The CDR3 extends over 15 amino acids. V shed 3 bases and J shed 3 bases, with 11 bases lying between them. The CDR3 DNA is TGTGCCAGTAGTATCCGGGGAAGGGCTAATGAAAAACTGTTTTTT. As protein: CASSIRGRANEKLFF.

The chain employs TRBV4-2 and TRBJ1-3, with 7 bases identical to TRBD1. Germline CDR1 and CDR2: LGHNA and YNFKEQ. This CDR3 has 15 amino acids. Trimming removed 2 bases from V and 0 bases from J; junction bases left unmatched: 1. The CDR3 DNA reads TGTGCCAGCAGCCAACCAGGGGGCTCTGGAAACACCATATATTTT. Protein sequence: CASSQPGGSGNTIYF.

The chain employs TRBV19 and TRBJ1-4; 7 bases fit TRBD1. CDR3 size: 19 residues. CDR1 LNHDA and CDR2 SQIVND come from the germline V gene (reference sequence). Losses at the gene ends were 4 bases for V and 4 bases for J; bases not matched to a gene: 18. As DNA, the CDR3 is TGTGCCAGTAGTACCGCCTCGACAGGGACGGACTGCGGTAATGAAAAACTGTTTTTT. Translated: CASSTASTGTDCGNEKLFF.

The chain's CDR3 is CASMRERTPLAGGMGTQYF. The CDR3 DNA follows: TGCGCCAGCATGAGGGAACGGACCCCACTAGCGGGAGGGATGGGTACGCAGTATTTT. The chain links TRBV4-1 to TRBJ2-3; 13 bases are a match to TRBD2. Germline CDR1 reads MGHRA; CDR2 reads YSYEKL. Losses at the gene ends were 7 bases for V and 8 bases for J; bases not matched to a gene: 21. The CDR3 extends over 19 amino acids.

The chain carries TRBV30 and TRBJ2-7; 8 bases map to TRBD1. With V trimmed by 0 bases and J by 11 bases, 12 bases remained unmatched. The length of the CDR3 is 14 residues. Germline lookup yields CDR1 GTSNPN and CDR2 SVGIG (reference sequence). CDR3 nucleotides: TGTGCCTGGAGTGTATCCAGGGGGCGTTCGGAGGAGTACTTC. Its translation: CAWSVSRGRSEEYF.

This clone was seen only once. The chain links TRBV19 to TRBJ1-5; TRBD1 matches at 9 bases. Germline V lookup: CDR1 LNHDA, CDR2 SQIVND (reference sequence). With 6 bases clipped from V and 9 bases from J, the junction kept 9 bases outside the gene matches. The CDR3 length is 14 residues. The CDR3 reads CASRPGQGIRPQHF. The DNA for the CDR3 is TGTGCCAGTAGACCGGGACAGGGAATCAGGCCCCAGCATTTT.

This clone was observed a handful of times. V gene TRBV18 combines with J gene TRBJ1-1; 9 nucleotides align to TRBD1. The CDR3 is made up of 16 amino acids. The V and J ends lost 2 bases and 4 bases, in that order; junction bases with no gene match: 8. Germline V lookup: CDR1 KGHSH, CDR2 LQKENI. The CDR3 spells CASSPTAQGAGTEAFF. In nucleotides, the CDR3 is TGTGCCAGCTCACCAACCGCACAGGGGGCAGGCACTGAAGCTTTCTTT.

The chain is built from TRBV5-1 and TRBJ2-7; D is unresolved. V lost 0 bases to trimming and J lost 4 bases, with 11 bases between them. Per the germline V gene, CDR1 is SGHRS and CDR2 is YFSETQ. This CDR3 is built from 14 residues. The CDR3 loop reads CASSLGSTNYEQYF. Written as DNA, the CDR3 is TGCGCCAGCAGCTTGGGGAGTACCAATTACGAGCAGTACTTC.

This chain joins TRBV7-2 and TRBJ1-2; tentatively, D is TRBD1 (6 bases). Germline loops: CDR1 SGHTA, CDR2 FQGNSA. Trimming stripped 5 bases from V and 3 bases from J, with 16 bases between. The length of the CDR3 is 15 residues. CDR3 nucleotides: TGTGCCAGCAGCCCAAGGGGGTTAGGAGACTATGGCTACACCTTC. As protein: CASSPRGLGDYGYTF.

This chain links TRBV14 with TRBJ1-2, with 10 bases fitting TRBD1. This CDR3 spans 15 amino acids. Germline CDR1 SGHDN, CDR2 FVKESK. V dropped 3 bases and J dropped 8; count of bases not matched to a gene: 9. The chain's CDR3 is CASSHPTGGANGYTF. The CDR3 DNA reads as TGTGCCAGCAGCCACCCGACAGGGGGCGCGAACGGCTACACCTTC.

The chain carries TRBV7-9 and TRBJ1-4, with no clear D. The germline gives CDR1 SEHNR, CDR2 FQNEAQ (reference sequence). This CDR3 region has 15 residues. V was trimmed by 4 bases and J by 5 bases, leaving 14 bases between them. The CDR3 reads CASSSDGGLNEKLFF. The CDR3 nucleotides read TGTGCCAGCAGCTCGGACGGAGGCTTGAATGAAAAACTGTTTTTT.